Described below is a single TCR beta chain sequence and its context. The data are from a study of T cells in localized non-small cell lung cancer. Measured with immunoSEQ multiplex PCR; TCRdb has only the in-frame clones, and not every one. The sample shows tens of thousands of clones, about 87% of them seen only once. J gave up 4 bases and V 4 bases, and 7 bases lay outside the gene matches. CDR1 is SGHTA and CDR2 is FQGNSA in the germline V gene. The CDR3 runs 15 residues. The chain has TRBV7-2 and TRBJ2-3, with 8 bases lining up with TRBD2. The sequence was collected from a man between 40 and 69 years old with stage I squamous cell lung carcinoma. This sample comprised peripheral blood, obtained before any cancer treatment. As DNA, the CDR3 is TGTGCCAGCAGCTCCTTGGCGGGGGGTTCAGATACGCAGTATTTT. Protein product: CASSSLAGGSDTQYF.